This T cell receptor (beta chain) was retrieved from a study of response to subunit inactivated influenza vaccine. Findings and limits, study-wide: Researchers suggested that each seasonal influenza vaccination recruits few new T cells.

TCRdb fed the RT-PCR reads into MiXCR, producing one record per CDR3 protein. The profile covers hundreds of thousands of distinct CDR3 sequences, with 7.6% appearing a single time and approximately 13% taken by the ten largest. This CDR3 region has 12 residues. Germline V gene sequence: CDR1 SGDLS, CDR2 YYNGEE. V was cut by 3 bases and J by 9 bases, with 12 bases left in between. This clonotype has more than one count but fewer than ten. Its antigen remains unidentified. The chain has TRBV9 and TRBJ1-2; no clear D. This TCR was sampled from a man aged 50-75 years who received an inactivated influenza vaccine. Sequencing was performed on PBMCs from blood, taken less than 25 months after vaccination. The CDR3 loop is CASSEGGGRYTF. CDR3 coding DNA: TGTGCCAGCAGCGAGGGCGGCGGCCGCTACACCTTC.